The subject of this entry is one T cell receptor beta chain. This record belongs to a study of cytomegalovirus exposure and HLA in healthy donors. V was pared by 5 bases and J by 6 bases, with 9 bases of the junction left unmatched. The CDR3 runs 15 residues. Germline V gene data show CDR1 as SEHNR and CDR2 as FQNEAQ (reference sequence). It was with 60 Vbeta and 13 Jbeta primers that the PCR ran. Repertoires were generated with immunoSEQ multiplex PCR, while TCRdb's copy carries only in-frame clones and drops some. The table shows around 74,000 clones, with less than 80% occurring only once. The TCR originated in a man aged 30 to 39 in good health and CMV-seronegative. V gene TRBV7-9 combines with J gene TRBJ2-3; 9 bases are shared with TRBD2. Sequenced input: PBMCs. The CDR3 coding sequence is TGTGCCAGCAGCCCGGTAGCGGGAGAACGCGATACGCAGTATTTT. The encoded protein is CASSPVAGERDTQYF.